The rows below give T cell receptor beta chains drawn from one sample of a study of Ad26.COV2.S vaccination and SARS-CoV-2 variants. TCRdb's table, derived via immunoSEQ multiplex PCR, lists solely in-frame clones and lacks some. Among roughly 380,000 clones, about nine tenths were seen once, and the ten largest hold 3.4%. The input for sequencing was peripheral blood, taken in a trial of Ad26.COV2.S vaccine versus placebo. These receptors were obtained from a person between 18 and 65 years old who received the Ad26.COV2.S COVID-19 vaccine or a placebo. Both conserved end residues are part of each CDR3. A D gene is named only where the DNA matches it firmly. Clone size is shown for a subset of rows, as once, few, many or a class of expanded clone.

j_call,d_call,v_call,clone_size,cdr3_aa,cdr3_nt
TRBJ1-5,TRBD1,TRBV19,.,CATRPDSRGLGQPQHF,TGTGCCACTCGTCCCGACTCCAGGGGGCTGGGGCAGCCCCAGCATTTT
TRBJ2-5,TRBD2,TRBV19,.,CASSSGLAETQYF,TGTGCCAGTTCCTCGGGACTAGCGGAGACCCAGTACTTC
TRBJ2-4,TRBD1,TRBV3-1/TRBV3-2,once,CASSQPGGSVKNIQYF,TGTGCCAGCAGCCAACCAGGGGGCTCGGTCAAAAACATTCAGTACTTC
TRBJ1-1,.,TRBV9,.,CASSVATAPTEAFF,TGTGCCAGCAGCGTAGCGACTGCGCCCACTGAAGCTTTCTTT
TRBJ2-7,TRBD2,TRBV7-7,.,CASSPSGVDEQYF,TGTGCTAGCAGCCCCAGCGGGGTCGACGAGCAGTACTTC
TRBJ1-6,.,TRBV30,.,CAWRDSYNSPLHF,TGTGCCTGGAGGGACAGTTATAATTCACCCCTCCACTTT
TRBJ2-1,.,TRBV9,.,CASSVGDPYNEQFF,TGTGCCAGCAGCGTAGGGGATCCTTACAATGAGCAGTTCTTC
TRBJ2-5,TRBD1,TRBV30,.,CAWGGQGRETQYF,TGTGCCTGGGGGGGACAGGGACGGGAGACCCAGTACTTC
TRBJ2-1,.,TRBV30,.,CAWSVEGSSYNEQFF,TGTGCCTGGAGTGTAGAAGGAAGCTCCTACAATGAGCAGTTCTTC
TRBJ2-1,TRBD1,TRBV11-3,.,CASSTGDRGRYNEQFF,TGTGCCAGCAGCACGGGGGACAGGGGTCGCTACAATGAGCAGTTCTTC
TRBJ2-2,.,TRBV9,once,CATGRGNTGELFF,TGTGCCACCGGGCGCGGAAACACCGGGGAGCTGTTTTTT
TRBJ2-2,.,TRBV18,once,CASSPPMFGEGANTGELFF,TGTGCCAGCTCACCACCCATGTTCGGCGAGGGGGCGAACACCGGGGAGCTGTTTTTT
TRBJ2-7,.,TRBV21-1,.,CASSKEGDRGVNRAYEQYF,TGTGCCAGCAGCAAAGAGGGGGACAGGGGGGTTAATCGGGCCTACGAGCAGTACTTC
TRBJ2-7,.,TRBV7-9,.,CASSFGGSAYEQYF,TGTGCCAGCAGCTTTGGGGGATCCGCCTACGAGCAGTACTTC
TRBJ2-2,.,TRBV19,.,CASRVRGGQTGELFF,TGTGCCAGTAGGGTTAGGGGGGGCCAAACCGGGGAGCTGTTTTTT
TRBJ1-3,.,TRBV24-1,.,CATSDSGQPNTIYF,TGTGCCACCAGTGACTCCGGACAGCCAAACACCATATATTTT
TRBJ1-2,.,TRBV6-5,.,CAIKDPPNYGYTF,TGTGCCATAAAGGATCCCCCTAACTATGGCTACACCTTC
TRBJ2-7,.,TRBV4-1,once,CASSQDGYEQYF,TGCGCCAGCAGCCAAGACGGCTACGAGCAGTACTTC
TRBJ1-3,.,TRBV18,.,CASSPPGAGGNTIYF,TGTGCCAGCTCACCACCGGGGGCTGGTGGAAACACCATATATTTT
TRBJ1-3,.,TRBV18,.,CASSPWAGLDGNTIYF,TGTGCCAGCTCCCCGTGGGCAGGGCTTGATGGAAACACCATATATTTT
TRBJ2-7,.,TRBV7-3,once,CASSLPRDTYEQYF,TGTGCCAGCAGCTTACCCAGGGATACCTACGAGCAGTACTTC
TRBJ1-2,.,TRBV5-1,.,CASSLNHVNYGYTF,TGCGCCAGCAGCCTCAACCACGTTAACTATGGCTACACCTTC
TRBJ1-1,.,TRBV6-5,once,CASSYWPGGAFF,TGTGCCAGCAGTTACTGGCCAGGCGGGGCTTTCTTT
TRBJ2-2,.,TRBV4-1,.,CASSQVGQTTGELFF,TGCGCCAGCAGCCAAGTTGGACAGACGACCGGGGAGCTGTTTTTT
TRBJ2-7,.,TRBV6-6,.,CASSWGRSSYEQYF,TGTGCCAGCAGTTGGGGGAGAAGCTCCTACGAGCAGTACTTC
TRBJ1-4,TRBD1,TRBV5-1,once,CASSLGDRENEKLFF,TGCGCCAGCAGCCTTGGGGACAGGGAGAATGAAAAACTGTTTTTT
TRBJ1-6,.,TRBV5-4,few,CASSSKRSNARNSPLHF,TGTGCCAGCAGCTCCAAAAGGTCTAACGCGCGGAATTCACCCCTCCACTTT
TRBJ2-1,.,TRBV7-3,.,CASSLTGRGEQFF,TGTGCCAGCAGCCTCACGGGCCGGGGAGAGCAGTTCTTC
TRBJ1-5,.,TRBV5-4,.,CASSFWRGNQPQHF,TGTGCCAGCAGCTTTTGGCGGGGCAATCAGCCCCAGCATTTT
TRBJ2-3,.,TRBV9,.,CASSIIAEPTDTQYF,TGTGCCAGCAGCATCATAGCGGAACCCACAGATACGCAGTATTTT
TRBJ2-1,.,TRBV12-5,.,CASGLGRYNEQFF,TGTGCTAGTGGTTTGGGGCGATACAATGAGCAGTTCTTC
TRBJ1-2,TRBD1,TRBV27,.,CASSLTGTKNYGYTF,TGTGCCAGCAGTTTGACAGGGACCAAAAACTATGGCTACACCTTC
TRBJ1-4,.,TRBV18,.,CASSPTVGGVATNEKLFF,TGTGCCAGCTCACCGACGGTCGGGGGAGTTGCAACTAATGAAAAACTGTTTTTT
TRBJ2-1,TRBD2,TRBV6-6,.,CASSRLAGGPTWGNEQFF,TGTGCCAGCAGTCGGCTAGCGGGGGGACCGACGTGGGGCAATGAGCAGTTCTTC
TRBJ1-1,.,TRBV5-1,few,CASSLVVNTEAFF,TGCGCCAGCAGCTTGGTAGTGAACACTGAAGCTTTCTTT
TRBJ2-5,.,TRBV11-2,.,CASSLGLAADAQETQYF,TGTGCCAGCAGCTTAGGTTTGGCAGCCGATGCCCAAGAGACCCAGTACTTC
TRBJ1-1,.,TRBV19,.,CASSLSGANTDTEAFF,TGTGCCAGTAGTCTGTCAGGGGCGAACACAGACACTGAAGCTTTCTTT
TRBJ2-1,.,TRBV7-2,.,CASSLDPGGWYNEQFF,TGTGCCAGCAGCTTAGATCCGGGGGGCTGGTACAATGAGCAGTTCTTC
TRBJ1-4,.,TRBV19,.,CASSLTIGGEKLFF,TGTGCCAGTAGTCTCACTATCGGTGGGGAAAAACTGTTTTTT
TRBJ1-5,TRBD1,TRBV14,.,CASSQPWGQGYNQPQHF,TGTGCCAGCAGCCAACCCTGGGGACAGGGCTACAATCAGCCCCAGCATTTT
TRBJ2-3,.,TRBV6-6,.,CASMREYPDTQYF,TGTGCCAGCATGAGGGAGTACCCCGATACGCAGTATTTT
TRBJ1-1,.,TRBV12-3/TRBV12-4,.,CASRTNTEAFF,TGTGCCAGCAGAACTAACACTGAAGCTTTCTTT
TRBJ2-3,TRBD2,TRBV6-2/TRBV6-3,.,CASSGLAGGPVTDTQYF,TGTGCCAGCAGTGGACTAGCGGGGGGCCCAGTCACAGATACGCAGTATTTT
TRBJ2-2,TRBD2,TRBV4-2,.,CASSQELAGVAGELFF,TGTGCCAGCAGCCAAGAGCTAGCGGGGGTGGCCGGGGAGCTGTTTTTT
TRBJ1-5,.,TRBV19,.,CASSSFNQPQHF,TGTGCCAGTAGTTCATTTAATCAGCCCCAGCATTTT
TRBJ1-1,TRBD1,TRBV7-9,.,CASSLWTGSMNTEAFF,TGTGCCAGCAGCTTATGGACAGGGAGCATGAACACTGAAGCTTTCTTT
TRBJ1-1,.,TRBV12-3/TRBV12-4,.,CASRYGQWREAFF,TGTGCCAGCAGATATGGACAGTGGAGGGAAGCTTTCTTT
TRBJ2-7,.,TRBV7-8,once,CASSLAGVSYEQYF,TGTGCCAGCAGCTTAGCGGGGGTCTCCTACGAGCAGTACTTC
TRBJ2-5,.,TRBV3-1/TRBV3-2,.,CASSQLSIGGETQYF,TGTGCCAGCAGCCAACTTTCAATAGGGGGAGAGACCCAGTACTTC
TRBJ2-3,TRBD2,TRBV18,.,CASSRGFGLAGDTQYF,TGTGCCAGCTCCCGGGGGTTTGGACTAGCTGGAGATACGCAGTATTTT
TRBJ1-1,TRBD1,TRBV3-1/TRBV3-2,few,CASSAPPRGQRNTEAFF,TGTGCCAGCAGCGCGCCTCCCAGGGGACAGAGGAACACTGAAGCTTTCTTT
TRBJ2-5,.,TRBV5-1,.,CASSPEAETQYF,TGCGCCAGCAGCCCGGAGGCGGAGACCCAGTACTTC